The rows below give T cell receptor beta chains drawn from one sample of a study of blood T cell repertoires in COVID-19. TCRdb keeps only in-frame clones here, not all; method: immunoSEQ multiplex PCR. The repertoire consists of under 300,000 clones, with 84% occurring once and the leading ten covering 2% to 2.5%. The sequencing sample was made of peripheral blood. The receptors shown here come from a man aged 40-49 years who had recovered from COVID-19. Both conserved end residues are part of each CDR3. The D gene is left open where the match is weak. The size entry is marked missing in some rows and otherwise reads once, few, many or a size class.

.	TRBJ1-2	TRBD1	TRBV28	TGTGCCAGCAGTTTCGGGACAGGGCTCTATGGCTACACCTTC	CASSFGTGLYGYTF
once	TRBJ1-1	.	TRBV5-1	TGCGCCAGCAGGGGGGCAGGGTCGGAGACTGAAGCTTTCTTT	CASRGAGSETEAFF
.	TRBJ2-7	TRBD2	TRBV9	TGTGCCAGCAGCCCCTTGACTAGCGGTGAGCAGTACTTC	CASSPLTSGEQYF
.	TRBJ2-1	TRBD2	TRBV7-8	TGTGCCAGCAGCTTGTGGACTAGCGGGAGCAATGAGCAGTTCTTC	CASSLWTSGSNEQFF
.	TRBJ2-2	TRBD1	TRBV5-4	TGTGCCAGCGGCGCGGACAGGGGTTTGGAGCTGTTTTTT	CASGADRGLELFF
.	TRBJ2-5	.	TRBV3-1/TRBV3-2	TGTGCCAGCAGCCAAGATAATCCGGAGACCCAGTACTTC	CASSQDNPETQYF
few	TRBJ1-4	.	TRBV7-9	TGTGCCAGCAGCCTGAAGGGGGACGGTGAAAAACTGTTTTTT	CASSLKGDGEKLFF
.	TRBJ2-3	TRBD1	TRBV5-1	TGCGCCAGCAGCCCGCACAGGGGTCCCACAGATACGCAGTATTTT	CASSPHRGPTDTQYF
.	TRBJ2-7	.	TRBV29-1	TGCAGCGTCCCATTTACACAGGGCCAATCCTACGAGCAGTACTTC	CSVPFTQGQSYEQYF
.	TRBJ2-5	TRBD2	TRBV5-4	TGTGCCAGCAGATCCTGGGGAGGGCGGAGAGAGACCCAGTACTTC	CASRSWGGRRETQYF
.	TRBJ1-1	.	TRBV6-5	TGTGCCAGCAGTTACTCGACTCGGACTGAAGCTTTCTTT	CASSYSTRTEAFF
few	TRBJ1-1	.	TRBV29-1	TGCAGCGCTAGGGACACAATGAACACTGAAGCTTTCTTT	CSARDTMNTEAFF
.	TRBJ2-7	.	TRBV25-1	TGTGCCAGCAGTAATCCCCCAGAGGACTACGAGCAGTACTTC	CASSNPPEDYEQYF
.	TRBJ2-5	.	TRBV12-3/TRBV12-4	TGTGCCAGCATTAACGGGGTGGAGACCCAGTACTTC	CASINGVETQYF
.	TRBJ1-1	.	TRBV10-3	TGTGCCATCAGTATAGGGGGAAACACTGAAGCTTTCTTT	CAISIGGNTEAFF
.	TRBJ1-1	.	TRBV30	TGTGCCTGGAGTAAGACAGGGAACACTGAAGCTTTCTTT	CAWSKTGNTEAFF
.	TRBJ2-1	.	TRBV12-5	TGTGCTAGTGGTTTGAAGGAGGAGCAGTTCTTC	CASGLKEEQFF
.	TRBJ1-5	.	TRBV30	TGTGCCTGGAGTTTAGGCATCACAGGGAAGCCCCAGCATTTT	CAWSLGITGKPQHF
.	TRBJ2-1	.	TRBV9	TGTGCCAGCAGCGTACGAGGTGACAATGAGCAGTTCTTC	CASSVRGDNEQFF
.	TRBJ1-1	.	TRBV5-1	TGCGCCAGCAGCAACGGAGGGGTAGGTAACACTGAAGCTTTCTTT	CASSNGGVGNTEAFF
.	TRBJ1-1	.	TRBV5-4	TGTGCCAGCAGCCCATCCAAATTCAACACTGAAGCTTTCTTT	CASSPSKFNTEAFF
.	TRBJ1-2	.	TRBV15	TGTGCCACCAGCAGAGATCAGACAGACTATGGCTACACCTTC	CATSRDQTDYGYTF
.	TRBJ2-7	TRBD2	TRBV4-1	TGCGCCAGCAGCCAAGGGAGCGGGGGGGGCAATTACGAGCAGTACTTC	CASSQGSGGGNYEQYF
.	TRBJ2-4	.	TRBV13	TGTGCCAGCAGCTTAGAGCCCGGGAACGCCAAAAACATTCAGTACTTC	CASSLEPGNAKNIQYF
.	TRBJ2-7	.	TRBV7-2	TGTGCCAGCAGCTTAGGAGGGGGGGGTTCCGAGCAGTACTTC	CASSLGGGGSEQYF
.	TRBJ2-3	TRBD1	TRBV14	TGTGCCAGCAGCCAACGTCCGGGACAGGGAGGCACAGATACGCAGTATTTT	CASSQRPGQGGTDTQYF
.	TRBJ2-7	.	TRBV7-6	TGTGCCAGCAGCCCCACTCGAATTTACGAGCAGTACTTC	CASSPTRIYEQYF
few	TRBJ2-1	.	TRBV10-3	TGTGCCATCTCTGGACAGAGCTCCTACAATGAGCAGTTCTTC	CAISGQSSYNEQFF
.	TRBJ1-2	TRBD1	TRBV2	TGTGCCAGCAGGTGGACAGGGGGCTTTCCTGGCTACACCTTC	CASRWTGGFPGYTF
once	TRBJ1-2	TRBD1	TRBV7-2	TGTGCCAGCAGCAAGGGACAGCTCACTAACTATGGCTACACCTTC	CASSKGQLTNYGYTF
.	TRBJ1-4	.	TRBV6-2/TRBV6-3	TGTGCCAGCAGTAAAAAGAACGAGGCTGAAAAACTGTTTTTT	CASSKKNEAEKLFF
.	TRBJ2-1	TRBD2	TRBV6-2/TRBV6-3	TGTGCCAGCAGTTATGCCAGCGGGATAAACAATGAGCAGTTCTTC	CASSYASGINNEQFF
few	TRBJ2-1	TRBD2	TRBV7-2	TGTGCCAGCAACCTAGGACTAGCGGGAGAGGGTGAGCAGTTCTTC	CASNLGLAGEGEQFF
.	TRBJ2-1	TRBD2	TRBV27	TGTGCCAGCAGTTTCCGCGGGACTAGCGACTCCCCATATTCAGGGCAGTTCTTC	CASSFRGTSDSPYSGQFF
.	TRBJ1-1	.	TRBV18	TGTGCCAGCTCAGCAGAAAGGGAGTGGAACACTGAAGCTTTCTTT	CASSAEREWNTEAFF
.	TRBJ1-1	.	TRBV7-2	TGTGCCAGCAGCTTAAAGACACACACTGAAGCTTTCTTT	CASSLKTHTEAFF
.	TRBJ2-7	.	TRBV6-2/TRBV6-3	TGTGCCAGCAGTTACAGGGGGAACGAGCAGTACTTC	CASSYRGNEQYF
.	TRBJ2-7	TRBD2	TRBV19	TGTGCCAGTAGTATCGCACTAGCGGGAACCTACGAGCAGTACTTC	CASSIALAGTYEQYF
few	TRBJ2-2	.	TRBV6-2/TRBV6-3	TGTGCCAGCAGTTTCGACTCGACCAGCGGTCTTTTCGGGGAGCTGTTTTTT	CASSFDSTSGLFGELFF
.	TRBJ1-5	.	TRBV4-3	TGCGCCAGCAGCCAAGCTCCTCTTTTGCCCCAGCATTTT	CASSQAPLLPQHF
.	TRBJ2-3	.	TRBV2	TGTGCCAGCAGTGAAGCGCTCGATGATAACAGAGTCCAGTATTTT	CASSEALDDNRVQYF
once	TRBJ2-5	TRBD2	TRBV5-4	TGTGCCAGCAGAAGACTAGCGGGCGAAGAGACCCAGTACTTC	CASRRLAGEETQYF
.	TRBJ2-5	.	TRBV6-5	TGTGCCAGCAAAGGCCACTACAGGGCTGAGGAGACCCAGTACTTC	CASKGHYRAEETQYF
.	TRBJ2-2	.	TRBV9	TGTGCCAGCAGCCCCCGGACACCTCGTAACACCGGGGAGCTGTTTTTT	CASSPRTPRNTGELFF
.	TRBJ1-2	TRBD1	TRBV19	TGTGCCAGTAGTATCGGACAGGGTAACTATGGCTACACCTTC	CASSIGQGNYGYTF
.	TRBJ1-1	TRBD1	TRBV10-3	TGTGCCATCAGAGACAGGGAGAACACTGAAGCTTTCTTT	CAIRDRENTEAFF
.	TRBJ1-1	TRBD1	TRBV7-9	TGTGCCAGCAGCTCGATCGCAGGGGGGACTGAAGCTTTCTTT	CASSSIAGGTEAFF
few	TRBJ2-2	.	TRBV29-1	TGCAGCGTTGTCCAGGGAACGAACACCGGGGAGCTGTTTTTT	CSVVQGTNTGELFF
.	TRBJ1-4	.	TRBV5-1	TGCGCCAGCAGCTTAATGGGCCTCCATAATGAAAAACTGTTTTTT	CASSLMGLHNEKLFF
.	TRBJ1-4	TRBD1	TRBV5-8	TGTGCCAGCAGCGTGCACAGGGGGCTGTATGAAAAACTGTTTTTT	CASSVHRGLYEKLFF
.	TRBJ1-4	TRBD1	TRBV18	TGTGCCAGCTCACCAAGGGCAGGGGGCGATGAAAAACTGTTTTTT	CASSPRAGGDEKLFF
.	TRBJ1-4	.	TRBV27	TGTGCCAGCAGTCCCCGCCAGGGAAGTTGGGCTAATGAAAAACTGTTTTTT	CASSPRQGSWANEKLFF
.	TRBJ2-1	.	TRBV5-4	TGTGCCAGCAGCCCCCAAAGCGGCAATGAGCAGTTCTTC	CASSPQSGNEQFF
.	TRBJ2-1	.	TRBV4-1	TGCGCCAGCAGCTTACGACAGGTGAACAATGAGCAGTTCTTC	CASSLRQVNNEQFF
.	TRBJ2-3	TRBD2	TRBV30	TGTGCCTGGAGTCTAGCGGGCAGCACAGATACGCAGTATTTT	CAWSLAGSTDTQYF
.	TRBJ2-4	TRBD1	TRBV19	TGTGCCAGTAGTGTCGGGACAGGGGGGAACATTCAGTACTTC	CASSVGTGGNIQYF
.	TRBJ2-4	TRBD1	TRBV18	TGTGCCAGCTCACCACGAGGACAGGGAGCCAAAAACATTCAGTACTTC	CASSPRGQGAKNIQYF